This T cell receptor beta chain was identified during a study of cytomegalovirus exposure and HLA in healthy donors. Amplification used 60 Vbeta primers and 13 Jbeta primers. Data came from immunoSEQ multiplex PCR; TCRdb stores just in-frame clones and leaves some out. The data show about 220,000 clones, 65% to 85% seen once. Germline CDR1 and CDR2: SGDLS and YYNGEE. V was cut by 0 bases and J by 0 bases, with 10 bases left in between. The length of the CDR3 is 17 residues. Sequencing was performed on PBMCs. The receptor was isolated from a boy between 2 and 15 years old in good health and CMV-seronegative. The chain couples TRBV9 to TRBJ2-6; D is possibly TRBD2 (5 bases). Here the CDR3 DNA reads TGTGCCAGCAGCGTAGACCTGGCGGGCTCTGGGGCCAACGTCCTGACTTTC. This translates into CASSVDLAGSGANVLTF.